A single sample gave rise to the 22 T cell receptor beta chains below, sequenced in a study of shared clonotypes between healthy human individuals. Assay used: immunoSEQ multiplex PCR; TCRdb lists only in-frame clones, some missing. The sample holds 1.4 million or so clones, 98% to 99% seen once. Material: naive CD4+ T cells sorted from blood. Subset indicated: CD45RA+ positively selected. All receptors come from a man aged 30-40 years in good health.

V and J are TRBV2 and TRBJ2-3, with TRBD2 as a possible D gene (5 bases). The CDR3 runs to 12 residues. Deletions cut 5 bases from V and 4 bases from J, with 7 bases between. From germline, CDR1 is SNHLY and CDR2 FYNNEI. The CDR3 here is CASSLLADTQYF. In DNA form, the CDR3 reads TGTGCCAGCAGTTTACTAGCAGATACGCAGTATTTT.

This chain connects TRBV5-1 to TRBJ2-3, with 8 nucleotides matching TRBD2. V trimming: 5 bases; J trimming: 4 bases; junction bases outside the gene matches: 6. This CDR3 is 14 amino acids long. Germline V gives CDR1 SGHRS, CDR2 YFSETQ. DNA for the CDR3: TGCGCCAGCAGGAACCCTAGCGGGTCAGATACGCAGTATTTT. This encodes CASRNPSGSDTQYF.

CDR3 in amino acids: CASSPRGSGSVGDTQYF. The CDR3 DNA follows: TGTGCCAGCAGCCCCCGCGGTAGCGGGAGCGTAGGAGATACGCAGTATTTT. The chain has TRBV11-2 and TRBJ2-3; 9 nucleotides line up with TRBD2. With 5 bases clipped from V and 5 bases from J, the junction kept 14 bases outside the gene matches. Germline V gives CDR1 SGHAT, CDR2 FQNNGV. The CDR3 has 17 residues.

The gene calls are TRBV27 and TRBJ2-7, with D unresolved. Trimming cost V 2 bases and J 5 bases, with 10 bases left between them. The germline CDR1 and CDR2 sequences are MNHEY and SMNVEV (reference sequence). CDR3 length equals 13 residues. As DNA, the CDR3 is TGTGCCAGCAGTTTAAGGCACCTAAACGAGCAGTACTTC. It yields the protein CASSLRHLNEQYF.

CDR3 loop: CASSPLGRESYGYTF. Here the CDR3 DNA reads TGTGCCAGCTCACCATTAGGCAGGGAGAGCTATGGCTACACCTTC. The chain carries TRBV18 and TRBJ1-2; D is possibly TRBD1 (5 bases). The CDR3 length is 15 residues. The V and J ends lost 2 bases and 4 bases respectively, with 14 bases between them. The germline CDR1 and CDR2 sequences are KGHSH and LQKENI.

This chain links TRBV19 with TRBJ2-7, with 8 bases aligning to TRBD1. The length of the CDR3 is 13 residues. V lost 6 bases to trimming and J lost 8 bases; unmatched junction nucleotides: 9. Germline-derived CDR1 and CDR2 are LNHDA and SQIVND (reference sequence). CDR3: CASSTDRAEKQYF. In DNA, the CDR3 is TGTGCCAGTAGCACGGACAGGGCCGAAAAGCAGTACTTC.

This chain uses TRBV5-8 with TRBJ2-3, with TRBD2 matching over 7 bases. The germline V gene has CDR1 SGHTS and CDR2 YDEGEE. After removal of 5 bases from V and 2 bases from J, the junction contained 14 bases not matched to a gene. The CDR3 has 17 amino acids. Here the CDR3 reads CASRRLRLAQNTDTQYF. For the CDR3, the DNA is TGTGCCAGCAGGCGACTCAGACTAGCCCAAAACACAGATACGCAGTATTTT.

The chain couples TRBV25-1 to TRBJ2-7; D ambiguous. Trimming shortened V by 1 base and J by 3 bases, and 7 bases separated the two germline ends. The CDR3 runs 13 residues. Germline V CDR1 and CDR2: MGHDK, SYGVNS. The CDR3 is CASSESNSYEQYF. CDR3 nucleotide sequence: TGTGCCAGCAGTGAATCCAACAGCTACGAGCAGTACTTC.

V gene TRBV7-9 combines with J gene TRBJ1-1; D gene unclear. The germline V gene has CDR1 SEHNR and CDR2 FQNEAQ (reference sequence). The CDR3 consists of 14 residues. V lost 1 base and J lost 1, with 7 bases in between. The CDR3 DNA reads TGTGCCAGCAGCTTAGGATGGTCGAACACTGAAGCTTTCTTT. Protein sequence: CASSLGWSNTEAFF.

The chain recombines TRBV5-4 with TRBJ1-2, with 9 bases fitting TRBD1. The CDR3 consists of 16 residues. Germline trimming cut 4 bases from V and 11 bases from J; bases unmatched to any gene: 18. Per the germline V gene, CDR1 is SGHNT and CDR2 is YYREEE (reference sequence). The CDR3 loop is CASSPGGRDRAGAYTF. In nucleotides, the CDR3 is TGTGCCAGCAGCCCTGGTGGTCGGGACAGGGCCGGGGCTTACACCTTC.

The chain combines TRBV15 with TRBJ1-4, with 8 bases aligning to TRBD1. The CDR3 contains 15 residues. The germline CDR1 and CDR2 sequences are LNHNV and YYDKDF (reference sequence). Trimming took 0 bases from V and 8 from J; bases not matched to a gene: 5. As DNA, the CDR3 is TGTGCCACCAGCAGAGACCGGGACAGGTCGGAAAAACTGTTTTTT. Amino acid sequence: CATSRDRDRSEKLFF.

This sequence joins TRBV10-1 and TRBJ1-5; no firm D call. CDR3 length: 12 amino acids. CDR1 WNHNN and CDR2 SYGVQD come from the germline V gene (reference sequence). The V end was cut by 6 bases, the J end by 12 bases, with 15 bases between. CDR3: CASSPMEGCQHF. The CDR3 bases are TGCGCCAGCAGCCCCATGGAGGGATGCCAGCATTTT.

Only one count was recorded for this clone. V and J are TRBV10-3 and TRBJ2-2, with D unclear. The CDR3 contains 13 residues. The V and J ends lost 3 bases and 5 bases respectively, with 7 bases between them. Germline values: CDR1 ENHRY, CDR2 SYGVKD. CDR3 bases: TGTGCCATCAGTGAAGATCCGACCGGGGAGCTGTTTTTT. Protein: CAISEDPTGELFF.

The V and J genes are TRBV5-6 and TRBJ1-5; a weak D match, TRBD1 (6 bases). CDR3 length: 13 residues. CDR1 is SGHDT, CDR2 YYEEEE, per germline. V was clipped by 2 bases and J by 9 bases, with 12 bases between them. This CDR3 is CASSFGSRGPQHF. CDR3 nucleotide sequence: TGTGCCAGCAGCTTTGGATCCAGGGGGCCCCAGCATTTT. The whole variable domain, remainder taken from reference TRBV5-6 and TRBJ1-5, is DAGVTQSPTHLIKTRGQQVTLRCSPKSGHDTVSWYQQALGQGPQFIFQYYEEEERQRGNFPDRFSGHQFPNYSSELNVNALLLGDSALYLCASSFGSRGPQHFGDGTRLSIL.

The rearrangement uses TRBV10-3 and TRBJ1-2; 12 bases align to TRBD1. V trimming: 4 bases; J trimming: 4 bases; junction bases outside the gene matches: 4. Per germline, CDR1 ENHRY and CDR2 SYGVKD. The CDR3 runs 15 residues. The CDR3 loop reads CAISVGTGGIYGYTF. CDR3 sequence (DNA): TGTGCCATCAGTGTGGGGACAGGGGGCATCTATGGCTACACCTTC.

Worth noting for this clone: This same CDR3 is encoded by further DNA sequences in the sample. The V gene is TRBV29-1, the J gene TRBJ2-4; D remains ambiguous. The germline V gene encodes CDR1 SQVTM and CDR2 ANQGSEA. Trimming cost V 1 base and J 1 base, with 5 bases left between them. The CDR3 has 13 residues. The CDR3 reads CSVEGLAKNIQYF. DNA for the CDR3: TGCAGCGTTGAAGGACTGGCCAAAAACATTCAGTACTTC. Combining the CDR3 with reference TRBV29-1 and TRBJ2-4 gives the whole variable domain SAVISQKPSRDICQRGTSLTIQCQVDSQVTMMFWYRQQPGQSLTLIATANQGSEATYESGFVIDKFPISRPNLTFSTLTVSNMSPEDSSIYLCSVEGLAKNIQYFGAGTRLSVL.

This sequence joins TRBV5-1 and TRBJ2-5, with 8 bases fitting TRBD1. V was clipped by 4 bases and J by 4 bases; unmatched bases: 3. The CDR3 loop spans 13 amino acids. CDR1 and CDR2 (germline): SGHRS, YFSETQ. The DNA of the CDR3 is TGCGCCAGCAGCGCCGGACAGGGAGAGACCCAGTACTTC. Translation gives CASSAGQGETQYF. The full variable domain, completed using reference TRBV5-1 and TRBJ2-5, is KAGVTQTPRYLIKTRGQQVTLSCSPISGHRSVSWYQQTPGQGLQFLFEYFSETQRNKGNFPGRFSGRQFSNSRSEMNVSTLELGDSALYLCASSAGQGETQYFGPGTRLLVL.

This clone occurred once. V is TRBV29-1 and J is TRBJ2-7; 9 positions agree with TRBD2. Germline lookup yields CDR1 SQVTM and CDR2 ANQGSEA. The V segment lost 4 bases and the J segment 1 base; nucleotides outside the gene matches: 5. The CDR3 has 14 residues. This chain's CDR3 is CSVVRSGRSYEQYF. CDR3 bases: TGCAGCGTTGTACGTAGCGGGAGATCCTACGAGCAGTACTTC.

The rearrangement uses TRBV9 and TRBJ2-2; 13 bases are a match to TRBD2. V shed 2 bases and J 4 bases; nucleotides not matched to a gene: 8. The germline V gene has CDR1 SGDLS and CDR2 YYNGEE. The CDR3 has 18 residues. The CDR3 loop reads CASSVDRTSGSRTGELFF. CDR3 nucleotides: TGTGCCAGCAGCGTCGATCGGACTAGCGGGAGCCGCACCGGGGAGCTGTTTTTT.

CDR3 loop: CASSEARAFRRGTIYF. The CDR3 DNA is TGTGCCAGCAGTGAAGCCCGAGCATTTCGGCGGGGCACCATATATTTT. The chain combines TRBV6-1 with TRBJ1-3; D is unresolved. The V gene lost 0 bases and the J gene lost 9 bases, with 18 bases spanning the gap. Germline V gene sequence: CDR1 MNHNS, CDR2 SASEGT. There are 16 residues in the CDR3.

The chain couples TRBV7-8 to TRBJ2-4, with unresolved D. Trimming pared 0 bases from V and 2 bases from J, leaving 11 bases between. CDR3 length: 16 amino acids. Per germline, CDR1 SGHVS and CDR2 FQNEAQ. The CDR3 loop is CASSLATEFPKNIQYF. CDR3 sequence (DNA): TGTGCCAGCAGCTTAGCGACGGAGTTTCCCAAAAACATTCAGTACTTC. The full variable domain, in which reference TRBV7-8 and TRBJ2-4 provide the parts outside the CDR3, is GAGVSQSPRYKVAKRGQDVALRCDPISGHVSLFWYQQALGQGPEFLTYFQNEAQLDKSGLPSDRFFAERPEGSVSTLKIQRTQQEDSAVYLCASSLATEFPKNIQYFGAGTRLSVL.

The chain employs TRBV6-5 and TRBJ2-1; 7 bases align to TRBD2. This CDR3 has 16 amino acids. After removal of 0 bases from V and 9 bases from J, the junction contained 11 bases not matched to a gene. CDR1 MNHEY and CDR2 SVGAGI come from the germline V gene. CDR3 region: CASSYSGLGSHSEQFF. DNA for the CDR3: TGTGCCAGCAGTTACTCAGGACTAGGATCACATAGTGAGCAGTTCTTC.